Below are 19 T cell receptor beta chains sequenced from a single sample in a study of blood T cell repertoires in COVID-19. Repertoires were generated with immunoSEQ multiplex PCR, while TCRdb's copy carries only in-frame clones and drops some. The sample carries 150,000 to 200,000 clones, 75% to 95% recorded once. Sequenced: peripheral blood. These receptors were collected from a man aged 50-60 years with acute or convalescent COVID-19.

This clone came up once. This chain links TRBV6-5 with TRBJ2-2; D is possibly TRBD2 (6 bases). Trimming cost V 5 bases and J 4 bases, with 11 bases left between them. This CDR3 has 14 residues. Per germline, CDR1 MNHEY and CDR2 SVGAGI. The CDR3 spells CASSTYGSTGELFF. In nucleotides, the CDR3 is TGTGCCAGCAGTACCTACGGGAGCACCGGGGAGCTGTTTTTT.

The rearrangement links TRBV12-3 or TRBV12-4 to TRBJ1-5; perhaps TRBD1 as D (6 bases). This CDR3 is 13 amino acids long. Between the trimmed V and J ends, which lost 5 bases and 7 bases, there was a span of 12 bases. CDR3 amino acids: CASSIDRYQPQHF. CDR3 in DNA: TGTGCCAGCAGTATTGACAGGTACCAGCCCCAGCATTTT.

The chain employs TRBV6-4 and TRBJ2-1; D uncertain. Germline-derived CDR1 and CDR2 are MRHNA and SNTAGT. Trimming cost V 10 bases and J 10 bases, with 14 bases left between them. This CDR3 has 11 amino acids. The CDR3 loop reads CATRSEGEQFF. The CDR3 DNA reads TGTGCCACTAGGAGTGAAGGCGAGCAGTTCTTC.

This rearrangement joins TRBV27 to TRBJ1-4, with D hard to call. Germline V CDR1 and CDR2: MNHEY, SMNVEV (reference sequence). The CDR3 has 13 residues. The V end lost 5 bases, the J end lost 8 bases, and 12 bases lay between the germline ends. The CDR3 protein is CASSALVREKLFF. The CDR3 DNA reads TGTGCCAGCAGTGCCCTCGTGAGAGAAAAACTGTTTTTT.

The chain carries TRBV3-1 (or the pseudogene TRBV3-2) and TRBJ2-7; TRBD1 matches at 9 bases. This CDR3 has 17 residues. Germline-derived CDR1 and CDR2 are LGHDT and YNNKEL (reference sequence). Trimming at V came to 2 bases and at J to 6 bases, leaving 14 bases not matched to a gene. The CDR3 reads CASSQNYGTGIFSEQYF. The CDR3 DNA follows: TGTGCCAGCAGCCAAAATTATGGGACAGGGATATTCTCCGAGCAGTACTTC.

This chain links TRBV27 with TRBJ2-5; the match to TRBD1 covers 8 bases. Germline CDR1 reads MNHEY; CDR2 reads SMNVEV (reference sequence). The V and J ends lost 5 bases and 3 bases, in that order; junction bases with no gene match: 14. This CDR3 is built from 17 residues. CDR3 amino acids: CASSPRRTGQEKETQYF. CDR3 sequence (DNA): TGTGCCAGCAGTCCCCGTAGGACGGGACAGGAGAAAGAGACCCAGTACTTC.

The V gene is TRBV3-1 (or the pseudogene TRBV3-2), the J gene TRBJ1-3; D is perhaps TRBD1 (5 bases). Per germline, CDR1 LGHDT and CDR2 YNNKEL (reference sequence). V lost 6 bases to trimming and J lost 4 bases, with 16 bases between them. This CDR3 has 15 residues. In DNA, the CDR3 is TGTGCCAGCAGTCCTACAGGTTCGCGGGGAAACACCATATATTTT. The encoded protein is CASSPTGSRGNTIYF.

The DNA for the CDR3 is TGCGCCAGCAGTGACAGTAGGACCGGGACAGGGTCCAATCAGCCCCAGCATTTT. Amino acids: CASSDSRTGTGSNQPQHF. The V call is TRBV10-1, the J call TRBJ1-5; TRBD1 matches 9 bases. Germline assignment: CDR1 WNHNN and CDR2 SYGVQD (reference sequence). CDR3 length: 18 amino acids. The trim removed 3 bases at V and 3 bases at J, leaving 12 bases unmatched.

The chain links TRBV5-5 to TRBJ1-5, with TRBD1 identical over 8 bases. The V and J ends lost 0 bases and 5 bases, in that order; junction bases with no gene match: 4. Germline CDR1 is SGHKS and CDR2 is YYEKEE (reference sequence). This CDR3 region has 15 residues. The CDR3 nucleotides are TGTGCCAGCAGCTTGGCCGGACAGGGCTATCAGCCCCAGCATTTT. Encoded protein: CASSLAGQGYQPQHF.

The V and J genes are TRBV5-4 and TRBJ2-7, with 10 nucleotides matching TRBD1. Germline lookup yields CDR1 SGHNT and CDR2 YYREEE (reference sequence). The length of the CDR3 is 15 residues. V shed 0 bases, J shed 6 bases, and the junction held 6 bases outside the gene matches. CDR3 amino acids: CASSLGGQGSGEQYF. The CDR3 nucleotides read TGTGCCAGCAGCTTGGGGGGACAGGGGAGTGGCGAGCAGTACTTC.

V is TRBV18 and J is TRBJ2-1; possible D gene TRBD2, 6 bases. The CDR3 totals 16 residues. Germline lookup yields CDR1 KGHSH and CDR2 LQKENI. The ends were cut back, 4 bases at V and 8 bases at J, with 21 bases in the middle. In DNA, the CDR3 is TGTGCCAGCTCACTACTTGACGGGACTCTTGGCGATGAGCAGTTCTTC. Its protein is CASSLLDGTLGDEQFF.

The rearrangement uses TRBV3-1 (or the pseudogene TRBV3-2) and TRBJ1-1, with TRBD1 identical over 7 bases. Germline CDR1 and CDR2: LGHDT and YNNKEL (reference sequence). The V and J ends lost 2 bases and 0 bases, in that order; junction bases with no gene match: 3. CDR3 length: 15 residues. The CDR3 nucleotides read TGTGCCAGCAGCCAAACAGGGGTTATGAACACTGAAGCTTTCTTT. It specifies CASSQTGVMNTEAFF.

The genes are TRBV6-2 or TRBV6-3 and TRBJ1-5, with TRBD1 matching 7 bases. The CDR3 runs 15 residues. Germline-derived CDR1 and CDR2 are MNHEY and SVGEGT. Trimming at V came to 1 base and at J to 7 bases, leaving 7 bases not matched to a gene. CDR3 in DNA: TGTGCCAGCAGTTACTTCAGACAGGGTGTCCAGCCCCAGCATTTT. Amino acids: CASSYFRQGVQPQHF.

The chain is built from TRBV28 and TRBJ2-7; 11 bases align to TRBD1. Per germline, CDR1 MDHEN and CDR2 SYDVKM. The CDR3 sequence is 15 residues long. Unmatched junction bases numbered 8, after V lost 7 bases and J lost 3 bases. This CDR3 is CASTIPGTGGYEQYF. CDR3 DNA sequence: TGTGCCAGCACCATTCCCGGGACAGGGGGCTACGAGCAGTACTTC.

The chain joins TRBV5-1 to TRBJ2-2; 11 bases align to TRBD2. Unmatched junction bases numbered 7, after V lost 7 bases and J lost 5 bases. This CDR3 is built from 15 residues. Germline loops: CDR1 SGHRS, CDR2 YFSETQ. DNA for the CDR3: TGCGCCAGCTCCAGGGCTAGCGGGGGGACCGGGGAGCTGTTTTTT. It translates to CASSRASGGTGELFF.

V is TRBV19 and J is TRBJ2-7; 13 bases match TRBD2. The J segment lost 2 bases and the V segment lost 3 bases, leaving 7 bases of the junction unmatched. Germline V gene sequence: CDR1 LNHDA, CDR2 SQIVND (reference sequence). The CDR3 length is 17 residues. CDR3 in DNA: TGTGCCAGTAGTATCACCGCAGGGACTAGCGGGACCTACGAGCAGTACTTC. This codes for CASSITAGTSGTYEQYF.

The rearrangement uses TRBV7-3 and TRBJ2-1, with 8 bases lining up with TRBD2. V was clipped by 5 bases and J by 1 base; unmatched bases: 16. The germline V gene has CDR1 SGHTA and CDR2 FQGTGA. The CDR3 sequence is 19 residues long. The CDR3 region is CASSRRPAGVYKSYNEQFF. The CDR3 bases are TGTGCCAGCAGCCGCCGGCCAGCGGGAGTGTACAAATCCTACAATGAGCAGTTCTTC.

This chain links TRBV24-1 with TRBJ1-2, with 7 bases that match TRBD1. Trimming cost V 0 bases and J 6 bases; bases outside gene matches: 0. CDR3 size: 13 residues. Germline CDR1 is KGHDR and CDR2 is SFDVKD. The CDR3 sequence is CATSDLQGDGYTF. CDR3 coding DNA: TGTGCCACCAGTGATTTGCAGGGGGATGGCTACACCTTC.

The chain recombines TRBV4-1 with TRBJ2-5; 7 bases line up with TRBD1. Germline V lookup: CDR1 MGHRA, CDR2 YSYEKL. The CDR3 length is 16 residues. After removal of 1 base from V and 3 bases from J, the junction contained 8 bases not matched to a gene. For the CDR3, the DNA is TGCGCCAGCAGCCAAGGACCAGGGACAGTAAAAGAGACCCAGTACTTC. It is translated as CASSQGPGTVKETQYF.